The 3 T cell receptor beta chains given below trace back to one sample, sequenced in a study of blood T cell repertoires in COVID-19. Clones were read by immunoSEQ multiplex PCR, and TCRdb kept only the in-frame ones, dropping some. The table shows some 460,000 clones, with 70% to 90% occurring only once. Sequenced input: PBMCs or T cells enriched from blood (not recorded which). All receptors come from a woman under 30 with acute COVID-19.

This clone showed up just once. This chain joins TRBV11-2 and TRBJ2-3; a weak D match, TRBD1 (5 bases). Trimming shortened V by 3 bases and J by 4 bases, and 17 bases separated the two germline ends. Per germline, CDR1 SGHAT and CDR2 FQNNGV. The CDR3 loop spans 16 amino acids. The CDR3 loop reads CASSFTRQSIPDTQYF. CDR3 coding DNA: TGTGCCAGCAGCTTTACGCGACAGTCGATCCCAGATACGCAGTATTTT.

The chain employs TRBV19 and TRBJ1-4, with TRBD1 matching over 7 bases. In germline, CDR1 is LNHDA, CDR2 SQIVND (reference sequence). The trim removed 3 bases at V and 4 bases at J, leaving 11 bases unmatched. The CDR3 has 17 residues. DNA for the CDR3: TGTGCCAGTAGTATCCTCCGGGACAGCACATATAATGAAAAACTGTTTTTT. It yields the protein CASSILRDSTYNEKLFF.

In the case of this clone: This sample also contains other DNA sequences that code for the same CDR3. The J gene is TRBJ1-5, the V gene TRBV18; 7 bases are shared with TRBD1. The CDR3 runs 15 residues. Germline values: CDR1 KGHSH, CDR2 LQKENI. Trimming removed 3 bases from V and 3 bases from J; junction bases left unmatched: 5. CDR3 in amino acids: CASSPSRGDNQPQHF. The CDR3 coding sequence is TGTGCCAGCTCACCGTCCAGGGGGGACAATCAGCCCCAGCATTTT. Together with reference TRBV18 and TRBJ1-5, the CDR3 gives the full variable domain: NAGVMQNPRHLVRRRGQEARLRCSPMKGHSHVYWYRQLPEEGLKFMVYLQKENIIDESGMPKERFSAEFPKEGPSILRIQQVVRGDSAAYFCASSPSRGDNQPQHFGDGTRLSIL.